This entry lists 22 T cell receptor beta chains sequenced from one sample in a study of blood T cell repertoires in COVID-19. Only in-frame clones appear in the TCRdb table, and some are missing; sequencing was by immunoSEQ multiplex PCR. The table lists 300,000 or so clones, approximately 89% of them singletons. Specimen: PBMCs or T cells enriched from blood (not recorded which). These receptors all stem from a woman aged 50 to 60 who had been exposed to COVID-19.

The chain couples TRBV2 to TRBJ1-2, with TRBD1 matching over 12 bases. Germline V gene sequence: CDR1 SNHLY, CDR2 FYNNEI. The ends lost 6 bases at V and 5 bases at J; junction bases unmatched: 7. The CDR3 covers 15 residues. For the CDR3, the DNA is TGTGCCAGCAGGGAGGGACAGGGGGCCAAGTATGGCTACACCTTC. Its translation: CASREGQGAKYGYTF.

V usage is TRBV29-1 and J usage is TRBJ2-2, with D maybe TRBD1 (5 bases). Germline loops: CDR1 SQVTM, CDR2 ANQGSEA. This CDR3 spans 13 amino acids. V lost 3 bases and J 5 bases, leaving 10 bases between the germline ends. CDR3 sequence: CSVDRDRTGELFF. The CDR3 DNA is TGCAGCGTTGACAGGGATAGGACCGGGGAGCTGTTTTTT.

The chain links TRBV10-3 to TRBJ2-4; weak D call: TRBD1 (6 bases). Deletions cut 2 bases from V and 6 bases from J, with 11 bases between. Germline V gene sequence: CDR1 ENHRY, CDR2 SYGVKD. The CDR3 is 14 residues long. The CDR3 nucleotides read TGTGCCATCAGTGAGGGGGGCGGTAGAAACATTCAGTACTTC. It codes for CAISEGGGRNIQYF.

In its sample, this clone was seen a few times. The J gene is TRBJ2-5, the V gene TRBV10-3; 8 bases are a match to TRBD2. The CDR3 totals 19 residues. Germline loops: CDR1 ENHRY, CDR2 SYGVKD. Trimming at V came to 0 bases and at J to 5 bases, leaving 17 bases not matched to a gene. The CDR3 spells CAISESNGLSGEPDETQYF. CDR3 DNA: TGTGCCATCAGTGAGTCGAATGGTCTTAGCGGGGAGCCCGACGAGACCCAGTACTTC.

The chain employs TRBV2 and TRBJ2-2, with a tentative D call TRBD2 (6 bases). The V end was cut by 3 bases, the J end by 4 bases, with 9 bases between. This CDR3 comprises 14 residues. Germline CDR1 and CDR2: SNHLY and FYNNEI. This chain's CDR3 is CASSEGRGTGELFF. The CDR3 bases are TGTGCCAGCAGTGAGGGGCGGGGCACCGGGGAGCTGTTTTTT.

This chain connects TRBV3-1 (or the pseudogene TRBV3-2) to TRBJ2-6; D is perhaps TRBD1 (6 bases). V lost 4 bases and J lost 0, with 13 bases in between. The CDR3 extends over 17 amino acids. The germline V gene encodes CDR1 LGHDT and CDR2 YNNKEL (reference sequence). The CDR3 nucleotides are TGTGCCAGCAGCCCCGGCAGGGGCGGCTCTGGGGCCAACGTCCTGACTTTC. Its translation: CASSPGRGGSGANVLTF.

The V and J genes are TRBV6-5 and TRBJ2-5; D is unclear. Germline assignment: CDR1 MNHEY and CDR2 SVGAGI. V was trimmed by 6 bases and J by 4 bases, leaving 9 bases between them. The CDR3 is made up of 12 amino acids. The CDR3 sequence: CASRDISETQYF. The CDR3 DNA sequence: TGTGCCAGCAGAGACATTTCAGAGACCCAGTACTTC.

With regard to this clone: Sequence at one end of the junction differs from germline and may be a read error. This chain connects TRBV30 to TRBJ1-1; no reliable D call. The V gene's germline CDR1 is GTSNPN and CDR2 SVGIG (reference sequence). This CDR3 spans 11 amino acids. This CDR3 reads CLVGTNTEAFF. CDR3 in DNA: TGCCTAGTAGGCACGAACACTGAAGCTTTCTTT.

The chain is built from TRBV19 and TRBJ1-1; D uncertain. CDR3 length: 14 residues. Germline CDR1 reads LNHDA; CDR2 reads SQIVND (reference sequence). V was cut by 5 bases and J by 4 bases, with 14 bases left in between. For the CDR3, the DNA is TGTGCCAGTAGTGTGGAGGGCGTGGGCACTGAAGCTTTCTTT. Its translation: CASSVEGVGTEAFF.

V usage is TRBV28 and J usage is TRBJ2-7, with 12 bases identical to TRBD2. Per germline, CDR1 MDHEN and CDR2 SYDVKM. V was pared by 4 bases and J by 4 bases, with 5 bases of the junction left unmatched. This CDR3 is 15 amino acids long. The CDR3 loop is CASSYRTSGMYEQYF. Here the CDR3 DNA reads TGTGCCAGCAGTTACCGGACTAGCGGGATGTACGAGCAGTACTTC.

The chain carries TRBV5-4 and TRBJ1-2, with 10 bases identical to TRBD1. After removal of 2 bases from V and 3 bases from J, the junction contained 1 base not matched to a gene. The CDR3 runs 14 residues. Germline lookup yields CDR1 SGHNT and CDR2 YYREEE (reference sequence). The CDR3 sequence is CASSFGQGDYGYTF. The CDR3 DNA sequence: TGTGCCAGCAGCTTCGGACAGGGGGACTATGGCTACACCTTC.

The chain recombines TRBV28 with TRBJ1-5; maybe TRBD1 (5 bases). V was cut by 8 bases and J by 11 bases, with 13 bases left in between. The CDR3 spans 11 residues. Germline CDR1 MDHEN, CDR2 SYDVKM. CDR3 sequence reads: CASAAIGAQHF. Here the CDR3 DNA reads TGTGCCAGCGCAGCAATAGGGGCCCAGCATTTT.

The CDR3 sequence: CASSQGQPNSPLHF. The CDR3 nucleotides are TGTGCCAGCTCACAGGGACAGCCGAATTCACCCCTCCACTTT. V is TRBV18 and J is TRBJ1-6, with TRBD1 matching 7 bases. CDR3 length equals 14 residues. Germline assignment: CDR1 KGHSH and CDR2 LQKENI. Germline trimming cut 4 bases from V and 7 bases from J; bases unmatched to any gene: 4.

The V and J genes are TRBV20-1 and TRBJ1-5; tentatively, D is TRBD1 (5 bases). V shed 3 bases and J shed 6 bases, with 9 bases lying between them. This CDR3 has 12 residues. The germline V gene has CDR1 DFQATT and CDR2 SNEGSKA (reference sequence). CDR3 loop: CSASPGGQPQHF. CDR3 bases: TGCAGTGCTAGTCCGGGGGGTCAGCCCCAGCATTTT.

This clone came up once. The chain couples TRBV7-8 to TRBJ2-3, with 13 bases lining up with TRBD2. This CDR3 contains 19 residues. Germline lookup yields CDR1 SGHVS and CDR2 FQNEAQ. V lost 1 base to trimming and J lost 5 bases; unmatched junction nucleotides: 12. CDR3 DNA sequence: TGTGCCAGCAGCTTAGACCCGACTAGCGGGGGGAGGGTGGTAGATACGCAGTATTTT. It encodes CASSLDPTSGGRVVDTQYF.

This clone has only a few counts. The gene calls are TRBV19 and TRBJ1-1; possibly TRBD1 for D (6 bases). This CDR3 spans 14 amino acids. Trimming stripped 1 base from V and 7 bases from J, with 13 bases between. Germline V gene sequence: CDR1 LNHDA, CDR2 SQIVND (reference sequence). The CDR3 sequence: CASSIVSGAVEAFF. For the CDR3, the DNA is TGTGCCAGTAGTATAGTTTCAGGGGCGGTTGAAGCTTTCTTT.

The gene calls are TRBV11-3 and TRBJ2-1, with TRBD2 as a possible D gene (5 bases). V lost 3 bases and J 7 bases, leaving 10 bases between the germline ends. CDR1 is SGHNT and CDR2 is YENEEA in the germline V gene. The CDR3 consists of 13 residues. In DNA form, the CDR3 reads TGTGCCAGCAGCTTGGACTCTCGGAATGAGCAGTTCTTC. Translating it yields CASSLDSRNEQFF.

The J gene is TRBJ2-3, the V gene TRBV20-1; 11 nucleotides agree with TRBD2. The CDR3 is 16 residues long. CDR1 and CDR2 (germline): DFQATT, SNEGSKA (reference sequence). V shed 3 bases, J shed 1 base, and the junction held 6 bases outside the gene matches. CDR3 sequence (DNA): TGCAGTGCTAGTTGGCTAGCGGGGGGCCGCACAGATACGCAGTATTTT. The encoded protein is CSASWLAGGRTDTQYF.

V usage is TRBV3-1 (or the pseudogene TRBV3-2) and J usage is TRBJ2-2; D is uncertain. The CDR3 is 14 residues long. CDR1 is LGHDT and CDR2 is YNNKEL in the germline V gene (reference sequence). Trimming cost V 0 bases and J 2 bases, with 4 bases left between them. For the CDR3, the DNA is TGTGCCAGCAGCCAAGAAATAAACACCGGGGAGCTGTTTTTT. It yields the protein CASSQEINTGELFF.

The V gene is TRBV7-8, the J gene TRBJ2-4, with TRBD1 identical over 8 bases. Germline assignment: CDR1 SGHVS and CDR2 FQNEAQ. The CDR3 covers 15 residues. V lost 5 bases and J lost 8; bases outside the gene matches: 11. The CDR3 protein is CASSLVAGGGYIQYF. DNA for the CDR3: TGTGCCAGCAGCCTTGTGGCAGGGGGCGGTTACATTCAGTACTTC.

The chain recombines TRBV10-3 with TRBJ1-1; 9 positions agree with TRBD1. This CDR3 comprises 14 residues. Germline assignment: CDR1 ENHRY and CDR2 SYGVKD. V was clipped by 6 bases and J by 11 bases; unmatched bases: 13. Written as DNA, the CDR3 is TGTGCCATCAGGGAGCCCGACAGGGGGGCTGGGGCTTTCTTT. Protein sequence: CAIREPDRGAGAFF.

This chain uses TRBV6-5 with TRBJ2-3; D perhaps matches TRBD2 (6 bases). Trimming left V 5 bases short and J 2 bases short, with 14 bases between. The germline CDR1 and CDR2 sequences are MNHEY and SVGAGI. CDR3 length: 15 residues. The CDR3 sequence is CASSPGGIYTDTQYF. CDR3 in DNA: TGTGCCAGCAGTCCAGGAGGGATTTACACAGATACGCAGTATTTT.